These T cell receptor beta chains were read from a single sample in a study of cytomegalovirus exposure and HLA in healthy donors. Assay used: immunoSEQ multiplex PCR; TCRdb lists only in-frame clones, some missing. The sample consists of about 120,000 clones, 77% of them appearing once. Sequencing input: PBMCs. The source is a man aged 18 to 29 in good health and CMV-seropositive. The CDR3 runs from the conserved cysteine through the conserved F or W. The D gene is left open where the match is weak. Size tells how often a clone was seen (once, few, many) or the class of an expanded clone, and some rows leave it out.

TRBJ2-7 | few | TRBD1 | TRBV28 | TGTGCCAGCAGTACTCAGGGGGCGGACGAGCAGTACTTC | CASSTQGADEQYF
TRBJ2-1 | NA | TRBD2 | TRBV6-1 | TGTGCCAGCAGGGCCAGCGGGATGGGGCAGTTCTTC | CASRASGMGQFF
TRBJ2-2 | NA | NA | TRBV4-1 | TGCGCCAGCAGCCAGTACAATGGGAACACCGGGGAGCTGTTTTTT | CASSQYNGNTGELFF
TRBJ2-1 | NA | NA | TRBV11-2 | TGTGCCAGCAGCTTAGGTGACATAAACAATGAGCAGTTCTTC | CASSLGDINNEQFF
TRBJ2-5 | once | NA | TRBV5-4 | TGTGCCAGCAGCTTGGGGGCAGGAAAAGAGACCCAGTACTTC | CASSLGAGKETQYF
TRBJ1-3 | NA | NA | TRBV5-1 | TGCGCCAGCAGCTTGGATCTCTCTGGAAACACCATATATTTT | CASSLDLSGNTIYF
TRBJ2-1 | NA | TRBD2 | TRBV7-9 | TGTGCCAGCTATAGCGGGAGGGACGGGCAGTTCTTC | CASYSGRDGQFF
TRBJ1-5 | NA | NA | TRBV10-3 | TGTGCCATCAGCGGTCCGAATCAGCCCCAGCATTTT | CAISGPNQPQHF
TRBJ1-3 | NA | TRBD1 | TRBV6-1 | TGTGCCAGCAGTGCTAGACAGGGCTTTAGCTGGTCTGGAAACACCATATATTTT | CASSARQGFSWSGNTIYF
TRBJ2-2 | once | TRBD2 | TRBV9 | TGTGCCAGCAGCGTAGTTAGCGGGAGTGCCGGGGAGCTGTTTTTT | CASSVVSGSAGELFF
TRBJ1-2 | few | NA | TRBV30 | TGTGCCTGGAGTTCGGGGAGGCTAGGCGGCTACACCTTC | CAWSSGRLGGYTF
TRBJ1-2 | few | NA | TRBV11-2 | TGTGCCAGCAGCTTACGAAGCAGGGTACCAACCTATGGCTACACCTTC | CASSLRSRVPTYGYTF